Listed below are T cell receptor beta chains from one sample, sequenced in a study of T cell changes during pregnancy in multiple sclerosis. This table comes from immunoSEQ multiplex PCR, and its TCRdb copy is limited to in-frame clones, with some not included. The table lists 54,000 or so clones, just under 95% of them singletons. Sequencing was performed on CD4+ T cells from peripheral blood mononuclear cells, taken before pregnancy. These TCRs come from a female donor with multiple sclerosis, enrolled in a pregnancy study. Each CDR3 is given with its conserved first and last residue. The D gene is left open where the match is weak. The size of a clone is reported for some rows only, either as once, few or many, or as a class for expanded clones.

D gene,clone size,J gene,V gene,CDR3 DNA,CDR3 protein
NA,NA,TRBJ2-7,TRBV2,TGTGCCAGCAGCGCGGGACGGATCTACGGGCAGTACTTC,CASSAGRIYGQYF
TRBD1,NA,TRBJ1-4,TRBV18,TGTGCCAGCTCCCGGGACAGCCTCTCAACTAATGAAAAACTGTTTTTT,CASSRDSLSTNEKLFF
TRBD1,once,TRBJ2-5,TRBV4-2,TGTGCCAGCAGCCAAGCCCAGGGGGCAACAAAGGGGGAGACCCAGTACTTC,CASSQAQGATKGETQYF
NA,NA,TRBJ2-1,TRBV5-5,TGTGCCAGCAGCCGCCCCCCACTGAGCTCCTACAATGAGCAGTTCTTC,CASSRPPLSSYNEQFF
TRBD1,NA,TRBJ1-2,TRBV19,TGTGCCAGTAGTAGACAGGGAGACTATGGCTACACCTTC,CASSRQGDYGYTF
NA,NA,TRBJ2-1,TRBV6-5,TGTGCCAGCAGGCCACTCACGAGCTCCTACAATGAGCAGTTCTTC,CASRPLTSSYNEQFF
TRBD2,NA,TRBJ2-1,TRBV5-6,TGTGCCAGCAGCTTGTATAGCGGGATTTACAATGAGCAGTTCTTC,CASSLYSGIYNEQFF
TRBD2,NA,TRBJ2-1,TRBV4-3,TGCGCCAGCAGCCAAGATCTGCCGGGTAGCGGGAGGGCCGGTTGGGATGAGCAGTTCTTC,CASSQDLPGSGRAGWDEQFF
TRBD2,NA,TRBJ2-1,TRBV4-3,TGCGCCAGCAGCCTTCATAGCGGGGTTCCTACAAGGGAGCAGTTCTTC,CASSLHSGVPTREQFF
TRBD2,NA,TRBJ2-1,TRBV2,TGTGCCAGCAGTCTCGGACTAGCGGGAAACAATGAGCAGTTCTTC,CASSLGLAGNNEQFF
TRBD2,NA,TRBJ2-1,TRBV15,TGTGCCACCAGCCCCGCCGGCTTAGCGGGATTATCGGTGCAGTTCTTC,CATSPAGLAGLSVQFF
TRBD2,NA,TRBJ2-7,TRBV29-1,TGCAGCGTTGAAGGACTAGCGGGCTACTACGAGCAGTACTTC,CSVEGLAGYYEQYF
NA,NA,TRBJ1-1,TRBV28,TGTGCCAGCAACCTTTCCGGGGGACACACTGAAGCTTTCTTT,CASNLSGGHTEAFF